Below are 30 T cell receptor beta chains sequenced from a single sample in a study of early T cells in non-severe SARS-CoV-2 infection (dated by TCRdb to the early 2020s). Libraries were prepared through 5' RACE. The run used a NextSeq 500. TCRdb redid the processing of the public reads, applying fastp at Q25 and MiXCR, and retained in-frame beta chains. Duplicate CDR3 protein sequences are folded into a single record with the most common DNA and genes. The sample table contains some 49,000 distinct CDR3 sequences; only one count was recorded for about 4.2% of them. The biggest ten clones account for around 6% of the sample. The sample taken for sequencing was whole blood. These receptors originate from an adult who was a healthcare worker with PCR-confirmed SARS-CoV-2 infection or an uninfected control (not recorded which).

In its sample, this clonotype was seen many times. CDR3 nucleotide sequence: TGTGCCAGTAGTTTGAATCGGGGGAGCTCCTACAATGAGCAGTTCTTC. Residues: CASSLNRGSSYNEQFF. This chain links TRBV19 with TRBJ2-1, with D tentatively TRBD2 (6 bases). There are 16 residues in the CDR3. Germline V gene data show CDR1 as LNHDA and CDR2 as SQIVND (reference sequence). Trimming shortened V by 5 bases and J by 0 bases, and 14 bases separated the two germline ends.

The V call is TRBV5-1, the J call TRBJ2-1, with a possible D match to TRBD1 (5 bases). There are 13 residues in the CDR3. V was trimmed by 3 bases and J by 10 bases, leaving 14 bases between them. CDR1 is SGHRS and CDR2 is YFSETQ in the germline V gene. CDR3 coding DNA: TGCGCCAGCAGCTCCAAAGACAGCCGAGAGCAGTTCTTC. As protein: CASSSKDSREQFF. The variable domain in full, with the rest retrieved from reference TRBV5-1 and TRBJ2-1, is KAGVTQTPRYLIKTRGQQVTLSCSPISGHRSVSWYQQTPGQGLQFLFEYFSETQRNKGNFPGRFSGRQFSNSRSEMNVSTLELGDSALYLCASSSKDSREQFFGPGTRLTVL.

The CDR3 spells CAISGGVSYNEQFF. The CDR3 bases are TGTGCCATCAGTGGGGGGGTCTCGTACAATGAGCAGTTCTTC. The gene calls are TRBV10-3 and TRBJ2-1, with a tentative D call TRBD2 (6 bases). The CDR3 length is 14 residues. CDR1 is ENHRY, CDR2 SYGVKD, per germline. Trimming took off 4 bases at V and 4 bases at J, with 11 bases between the two ends.

This clonotype was seen at least ten times. CDR3 sequence: CASILANEQFF. CDR3 sequence (DNA): TGTGCCAGCATTCTAGCTAATGAGCAGTTCTTC. This chain links TRBV6-5 with TRBJ2-1, with D possibly TRBD2 on 5 matching bases. V was clipped by 7 bases and J by 7 bases, with 8 bases between them. The CDR3 runs 11 residues. In germline, CDR1 is MNHEY, CDR2 SVGAGI.

This clonotype has a handful of counts. The chain recombines TRBV7-9 with TRBJ2-7; 8 positions match TRBD2. There are 16 residues in the CDR3. Germline V gene data show CDR1 as SEHNR and CDR2 as FQNEAQ (reference sequence). V lost 2 bases and J lost 7; bases outside the gene matches: 13. The CDR3 here is CASSLLLAGPPWEQYF. CDR3 DNA: TGTGCCAGCAGCTTATTGTTAGCGGGGCCTCCTTGGGAGCAGTACTTC.

This clonotype has a count of ten or more. The J gene is TRBJ2-7, the V gene TRBV9; D may match TRBD1 or TRBD2 (6 bases each). The CDR3 has 15 amino acids. From germline, CDR1 is SGDLS and CDR2 YYNGEE. The ends were cut back, 0 bases at V and 5 bases at J, with 15 bases in the middle. The CDR3 sequence: CASSVGGGRRDEQYF. The CDR3 bases are TGTGCCAGCAGCGTAGGAGGGGGGCGGCGAGACGAGCAGTACTTC.

This chain links TRBV20-1 with TRBJ1-4; a possible D gene is TRBD1 (6 bases). In germline, CDR1 is DFQATT, CDR2 SNEGSKA (reference sequence). Trimming took 0 bases from V and 8 from J, leaving 19 bases between them. The CDR3 loop spans 16 amino acids. The CDR3 sequence: CSARDPRGRGSEKLFF. CDR3 DNA: TGCAGTGCTAGAGATCCACGAGGGAGGGGGAGCGAAAAACTGTTTTTT.

The table lists this clonotype with many counts. The CDR3 loop is CSVEGGSTDTQYF. The CDR3 DNA reads TGCAGCGTTGAAGGGGGTAGCACAGATACGCAGTATTTT. The V gene is TRBV29-1, the J gene TRBJ2-3; D not resolved. Germline lookup yields CDR1 SQVTM and CDR2 ANQGSEA. V shed 1 base and J shed 0 bases, with 5 bases lying between them. The CDR3 contains 13 residues.

This clonotype was observed at least ten times. V gene TRBV6-5 combines with J gene TRBJ2-5; the match to TRBD2 covers 8 bases. Trimming cost V 6 bases and J 5 bases; bases outside gene matches: 2. This CDR3 region has 12 residues. Germline V lookup: CDR1 MNHEY, CDR2 SVGAGI. The CDR3 loop is CASSIAGETQYF. The CDR3 coding sequence is TGTGCCAGCAGCATAGCGGGGGAGACCCAGTACTTC.

This clonotype was recorded at least ten times. The junction departs from germline at one end; a sequencing error may be responsible. The chain joins TRBV29-1 to TRBJ2-7; 14 nucleotides agree with TRBD2. Germline values: CDR1 SQVTM, CDR2 ANQGSEA. The CDR3 is 15 amino acids. CDR3 bases: TGCAGCGTCGAAGGGACTAGCGGGGGAAGCTACGAGCAGTACTTC. Its protein product is CSVEGTSGGSYEQYF.

This clonotype was picked up a small number of times. This rearrangement joins TRBV29-1 to TRBJ1-4; D is ambiguous. Between the trimmed V and J ends, which lost 7 bases and 0 bases, there was a span of 9 bases. Germline CDR1 SQVTM, CDR2 ANQGSEA. This CDR3 has 13 residues. CDR3 coding DNA: TGCAGCGCCTGGGGTGCAACTAATGAAAAACTGTTTTTT. It yields the protein CSAWGATNEKLFF.

This clonotype was observed at least ten times. CDR3 residues: CASSQEVVETQYF. CDR3 DNA sequence: TGTGCCAGCAGCCAAGAGGTCGTGGAGACCCAGTACTTC. The chain is built from TRBV3-1 and TRBJ2-5; D remains unclear. CDR1 is LGHDT and CDR2 is YNNKEL in the germline V gene (reference sequence). The V end lost 0 bases, the J end lost 5 bases, and 7 bases lay between the germline ends. The CDR3 spans 13 residues.

The chain is built from TRBV3-1 and TRBJ2-3; unclear D gene. The CDR3 spans 14 residues. V was shortened by 6 bases and J by 0 bases, with 10 bases between the two germline ends. Germline CDR1 is LGHDT and CDR2 is YNNKEL (reference sequence). The CDR3 protein is CASRRTVSTDTQYF. Here the CDR3 DNA reads TGTGCCAGCAGGCGGACGGTGAGCACAGATACGCAGTATTTT.

This chain uses TRBV3-1 with TRBJ2-6; D not resolved. Trimming cost V 8 bases and J 4 bases, with 9 bases left between them. Germline V CDR1 and CDR2: LGHDT, YNNKEL (reference sequence). The CDR3 sequence is 13 residues long. CDR3 sequence reads: CASQGLGANVLTF. The CDR3 coding sequence is TGTGCCAGCCAAGGGTTGGGGGCCAACGTCCTGACTTTC. Full variable domain (missing parts from reference TRBV3-1 and TRBJ2-6): DTAVSQTPKYLVTQMGNDKSIKCEQNLGHDTMYWYKQDSKKFLKIMFSYNNKELIINETVPNRFSPKSPDKAHLNLHINSLELGDSAVYFCASQGLGANVLTFGAGSRLTVL.

The table lists this clonotype with many counts. The gene calls are TRBV3-1 and TRBJ1-5; D might be TRBD1 (5 bases). CDR1 is LGHDT and CDR2 is YNNKEL in the germline V gene (reference sequence). V lost 4 bases and J lost 2, with 15 bases in between. This CDR3 has 16 amino acids. CDR3 amino acids: CASSLGGGTGNQPQHF. The DNA for the CDR3 is TGTGCCAGCAGCCTTGGTGGGGGGACGGGCAATCAGCCCCAGCATTTT.

This clonotype was observed at least ten times. The chain carries TRBV9 and TRBJ2-2; D perhaps matches TRBD2 (6 bases). V lost 7 bases and J 0 bases, leaving 10 bases between the germline ends. CDR1 is SGDLS, CDR2 YYNGEE, per germline. This CDR3 is built from 14 residues. CDR3: CASRLDSNTGELFF. CDR3 DNA sequence: TGTGCCAGCCGACTAGACTCGAACACCGGGGAGCTGTTTTTT.

There are a few counts of this clonotype. The genes are TRBV20-1 and TRBJ2-1; D may be TRBD1 (5 bases). The V end lost 1 base, the J end lost 6 bases, and 19 bases lay between the germline ends. The CDR3 sequence is 16 residues long. Germline V gives CDR1 DFQATT, CDR2 SNEGSKA (reference sequence). The CDR3 sequence: CSARVLIAGAANEQFF. The CDR3 DNA reads TGCAGTGCTAGAGTTTTGATTGCTGGGGCGGCCAATGAGCAGTTCTTC.

This clonotype occurred a few times. The chain combines TRBV6-2 or TRBV6-3 with TRBJ2-1; 7 bases are shared with TRBD2. The CDR3 is 16 residues long. Germline trimming cut 3 bases from V and 3 bases from J; bases unmatched to any gene: 8. Germline CDR1 and CDR2: MNHEY and SVGEGT. CDR3 DNA sequence: TGTGCCAGCAGTTATGGGGGGAGGGAGATCTACAATGAGCAGTTCTTC. This encodes CASSYGGREIYNEQFF.

This clonotype was seen ten or more times. The chain links TRBV20-1 to TRBJ1-2, with D possibly TRBD1 on 5 matching bases. The germline gives CDR1 DFQATT, CDR2 SNEGSKA (reference sequence). The length of the CDR3 is 15 residues. With 5 bases removed from V and 3 bases from J, the gap between germline ends came to 19 bases. The CDR3 spells CSAQNLLQGHYGYTF. In DNA, the CDR3 is TGCAGTGCTCAAAATTTACTGCAGGGTCACTATGGCTACACCTTC.

This clonotype occurred a few times. The chain couples TRBV30 to TRBJ1-6; TRBD1 aligns across 9 bases. V shed 1 base, J shed 10 bases, and the junction held 5 bases outside the gene matches. CDR1 is GTSNPN, CDR2 SVGIG, per germline (reference sequence). The CDR3 is 14 amino acids. CDR3 in amino acids: CAWSGGTGISPLHF. The CDR3 bases are TGTGCCTGGAGTGGTGGGACAGGGATCTCACCCCTCCACTTT.

This clonotype has a count of ten or more. This sequence joins TRBV6-5 and TRBJ2-5; 7 bases agree with TRBD1. CDR3 length equals 14 residues. Per the germline V gene, CDR1 is MNHEY and CDR2 is SVGAGI. V lost 6 bases to trimming and J lost 3 bases; unmatched junction nucleotides: 7. The CDR3 DNA sequence: TGTGCCAGCAGCCCCGGGACAGCTAAAGAGACCCAGTACTTC. The encoded protein is CASSPGTAKETQYF.

This clonotype has at least ten counts. CDR3 in DNA: TGTGCCAGCAGCCCCACAGGGTACTCTGGTTCACCCCTCCACTTT. This translates into CASSPTGYSGSPLHF. The gene calls are TRBV7-3 and TRBJ1-6; a weak D match, TRBD1 (6 bases). The CDR3 consists of 15 residues. V lost 5 bases to trimming and J lost 9 bases, with 17 bases between them. Per the germline V gene, CDR1 is SGHTA and CDR2 is FQGTGA.

At least ten counts were recorded for this clonotype. This sequence joins TRBV5-4 and TRBJ2-3; TRBD2 matches 13 bases. Germline-derived CDR1 and CDR2 are SGHNT and YYREEE (reference sequence). The V and J ends lost 7 bases and 7 bases, in that order; junction bases with no gene match: 3. The CDR3 runs 13 residues. The CDR3 spells CASGLAGDNTQYF. DNA for the CDR3: TGTGCCAGCGGACTAGCGGGAGATAATACGCAGTATTTT.

This clonotype occurred many times. The V call is TRBV3-1, the J call TRBJ2-2, with TRBD1 identical over 8 bases. The CDR3 is 14 residues long. Per germline, CDR1 LGHDT and CDR2 YNNKEL (reference sequence). The V segment lost 1 base and the J segment 8 bases; nucleotides outside the gene matches: 3. CDR3 nucleotide sequence: TGTGCCAGCAGCCAAGTGGGGGACAGGGGGGAGCTGTTTTTT. It yields the protein CASSQVGDRGELFF.

This clonotype showed up just a few times. V usage is TRBV19 and J usage is TRBJ1-5, with D hard to call. This CDR3 contains 16 residues. The ends were cut back, 5 bases at V and 3 bases at J, with 17 bases in the middle. Germline V gene sequence: CDR1 LNHDA, CDR2 SQIVND (reference sequence). For the CDR3, the DNA is TGTGCCAGTAGTCCAGGACGGCGTTCAATCAATCAGCCCCAGCATTTT. This sequence encodes CASSPGRRSINQPQHF.

This clonotype showed up many times. The V and J genes are TRBV19 and TRBJ2-7; 8 nucleotides agree with TRBD1. The trim removed 9 bases at V and 0 bases at J, leaving 7 bases unmatched. The CDR3 spans 14 residues. CDR1 is LNHDA, CDR2 SQIVND, per germline (reference sequence). The CDR3 nucleotides are TGTGCCAGCAGTCGGACAGGGAGCTCCTACGAGCAGTACTTC. Its protein product is CASSRTGSSYEQYF.

A few counts support this clonotype. The rearrangement links TRBV4-1 to TRBJ2-7; TRBD2 matches at 8 bases. Germline trimming cut 4 bases from V and 7 bases from J; bases unmatched to any gene: 18. The CDR3 runs to 17 residues. Germline V CDR1 and CDR2: MGHRA, YSYEKL. The CDR3 is CASSPDAGGTGRREQYF. CDR3 coding DNA: TGCGCCAGCAGCCCTGACGCGGGAGGAACGGGGCGGAGAGAGCAGTACTTC.

This clonotype was recorded at least ten times. The CDR3 is CASSLINSGANVLTF. In DNA, the CDR3 is TGTGCCAGCAGTCTGATTAACTCTGGGGCCAACGTCCTGACTTTC. The chain employs TRBV27 and TRBJ2-6; no clear D gene. CDR1 and CDR2 from the germline V gene are MNHEY and SMNVEV (reference sequence). The CDR3 contains 15 residues. The V end was cut by 5 bases, the J end by 0 bases, with 8 bases between.

This clonotype was seen only a few times. V and J are TRBV20-1 and TRBJ2-3, with 16 bases aligning to TRBD2. This CDR3 spans 16 amino acids. Trimming cost V 1 base and J 6 bases; bases outside gene matches: 4. CDR1 and CDR2 (germline): DFQATT, SNEGSKA (reference sequence). The CDR3 spells CSARGGTSGGADTQYF. CDR3 nucleotides: TGCAGTGCTAGAGGCGGGACTAGCGGGGGGGCGGATACGCAGTATTTT.

This clonotype was found many times. CDR3 DNA: TGTGCCAGCAGTTACCTGGGACTAGCGGGAGGGCGAAACACCGGGGAGCTGTTTTTT. As protein: CASSYLGLAGGRNTGELFF. The rearrangement uses TRBV6-5 and TRBJ2-2; TRBD2 matches at 16 bases. CDR3 length: 19 residues. Germline values: CDR1 MNHEY, CDR2 SVGAGI. Unmatched junction bases numbered 5, after V lost 2 bases and J lost 2 bases.